This passage covers 11 T cell receptor beta chains from one sample sequenced in a study of blood T cell repertoires in COVID-19. Measured with immunoSEQ multiplex PCR; TCRdb has only the in-frame clones, and not every one. This table holds about 410,000 clones, 75% to 90% found once. Specimen: peripheral blood. These receptors were collected from a middle-aged woman with COVID-19, enrolled during active disease.

The chain couples TRBV19 to TRBJ2-5, with D perhaps matching TRBD1 (5 bases). Germline V gives CDR1 LNHDA, CDR2 SQIVND (reference sequence). V lost 3 bases and J lost 4, with 27 bases in between. CDR3 size: 19 residues. The CDR3 DNA is TGTGCCAGTAGTATGTCATCGGTTCTGGCAGGGTCGTCCAGAGAGACCCAGTACTTC. Its translation: CASSMSSVLAGSSRETQYF.

The CDR3 nucleotides read TGTGCCAGCAGTCCCGACCGGGGGGAAAAACTGTTTTTT. Translating it yields CASSPDRGEKLFF. This chain joins TRBV12-3 or TRBV12-4 and TRBJ1-4; TRBD1 might be the D (5 bases). This CDR3 contains 13 residues. V was trimmed by 5 bases and J by 8 bases, leaving 12 bases between them.

This rearrangement joins TRBV7-9 to TRBJ2-7; 7 bases fit TRBD2. CDR1 SEHNR and CDR2 FQNEAQ come from the germline V gene (reference sequence). V was pared by 2 bases and J by 5 bases, with 9 bases of the junction left unmatched. This CDR3 spans 15 amino acids. CDR3 coding DNA: TGTGCCAGCAGCTTACAGGGAGGGCAGTACAACGAGCAGTACTTC. Its translation is CASSLQGGQYNEQYF.

The chain joins TRBV19 to TRBJ2-1; TRBD2 might be the D (5 bases). This CDR3 contains 13 residues. The germline V and J ends were trimmed by 3 bases and 13 bases, with 16 bases remaining between them. Germline V gene data show CDR1 as LNHDA and CDR2 as SQIVND (reference sequence). In nucleotides, the CDR3 is TGTGCCAGTAGTATCGGATCGGGGAACCCCCAGTTCTTC. It specifies CASSIGSGNPQFF.

The chain carries TRBV6-5 and TRBJ1-1, with D uncertain. Trimming took off 2 bases at V and 4 bases at J, with 11 bases between the two ends. The length of the CDR3 is 14 residues. Germline CDR1 reads MNHEY; CDR2 reads SVGAGI. This CDR3 reads CASSYTPASTEAFF. CDR3 nucleotides: TGTGCCAGCAGTTACACCCCTGCGAGCACTGAAGCTTTCTTT.

V is TRBV28 and J is TRBJ2-1, with 7 bases identical to TRBD2. The CDR3 loop spans 13 amino acids. J lost 9 bases, V lost 3 bases, and 5 bases had no gene match. Germline V gene lookup returns CDR1 MDHEN and CDR2 SYDVKM. The CDR3 sequence: CASSFAGASEQFF. The CDR3 DNA sequence: TGTGCCAGCAGTTTCGCGGGAGCGAGTGAGCAGTTCTTC.

This clone is a singleton in its sample. V and J are TRBV6-2 or TRBV6-3 and TRBJ2-3; TRBD2 matches at 13 bases. Germline assignment: CDR1 MNHEY and CDR2 SVGEGT. V lost 6 bases and J lost 7; bases outside the gene matches: 13. CDR3 length: 17 amino acids. The chain's CDR3 is CASSYSGLAGAMNTQYF. The CDR3 DNA reads as TGTGCCAGCAGCTATTCCGGACTAGCGGGGGCTATGAATACGCAGTATTTT.

The J gene is TRBJ1-3, the V gene TRBV15; D ambiguous. Germline V gene data show CDR1 as LNHNV and CDR2 as YYDKDF (reference sequence). Trimming cost V 2 bases and J 7 bases, with 15 bases left between them. The CDR3 sequence is 15 residues long. CDR3: CATSRRVAGLNTIYF. The CDR3 nucleotides read TGTGCCACCAGCAGAAGGGTGGCAGGACTTAACACCATATATTTT. Full variable domain (outside the CDR3, taken from reference TRBV15 and TRBJ1-3): DAMVIQNPRYQVTQFGKPVTLSCSQTLNHNVMYWYQQKSSQAPKLLFHYYDKDFNNEADTPDNFQSRRPNTSFCFLDIRSPGLGDTAMYLCATSRRVAGLNTIYFGEGSWLTVV.

The chain combines TRBV19 with TRBJ1-1, with no clear D. The CDR3 is made up of 14 amino acids. Trimming took 3 bases from V and 0 from J, leaving 8 bases between them. Germline V gene data show CDR1 as LNHDA and CDR2 as SQIVND (reference sequence). The CDR3 is CASSIGVLNTEAFF. The CDR3 DNA follows: TGTGCCAGTAGTATCGGGGTACTGAACACTGAAGCTTTCTTT.

This chain links TRBV7-8 with TRBJ2-4, with D perhaps matching TRBD2 (6 bases). This CDR3 is 14 amino acids long. V was pared by 3 bases and J by 4 bases, with 10 bases between. Per the germline V gene, CDR1 is SGHVS and CDR2 is FQNEAQ. This CDR3 is CASSFGAGKNIQYF. The CDR3 region has the DNA TGTGCCAGCAGCTTCGGGGCGGGAAAAAACATTCAGTACTTC.

J is TRBJ2-2 and V is TRBV7-9, with 10 bases that match TRBD1. In germline, CDR1 is SEHNR, CDR2 FQNEAQ (reference sequence). V was pared by 0 bases and J by 5 bases, with 6 bases of the junction left unmatched. This CDR3 is 17 amino acids long. The CDR3 DNA follows: TGTGCCAGCAGCTTAGCTCCGGGACAGGGGACAACCGGGGAGCTGTTTTTT. Its protein product is CASSLAPGQGTTGELFF.